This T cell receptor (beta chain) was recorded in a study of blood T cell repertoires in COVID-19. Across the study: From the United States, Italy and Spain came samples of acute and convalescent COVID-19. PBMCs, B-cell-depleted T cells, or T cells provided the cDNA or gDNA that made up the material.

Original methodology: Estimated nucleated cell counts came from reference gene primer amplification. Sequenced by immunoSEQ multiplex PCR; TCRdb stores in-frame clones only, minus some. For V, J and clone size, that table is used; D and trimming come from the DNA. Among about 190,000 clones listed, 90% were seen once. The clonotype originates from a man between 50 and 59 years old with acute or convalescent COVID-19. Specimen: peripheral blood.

The CDR3 region has the DNA TGTGCCAGCAGCCACCACCCCCGACAGGGACCCCAAGAGACCCAGTACTTC. This sequence encodes CASSHHPRQGPQETQYF. V usage is TRBV3-1 (or the pseudogene TRBV3-2) and J usage is TRBJ2-5, with TRBD1 matching 7 bases. CDR3 length: 17 residues. In germline, CDR1 is LGHDT, CDR2 YNNKEL (reference sequence). The V and J ends lost 3 bases and 1 base, in that order; junction bases with no gene match: 11.